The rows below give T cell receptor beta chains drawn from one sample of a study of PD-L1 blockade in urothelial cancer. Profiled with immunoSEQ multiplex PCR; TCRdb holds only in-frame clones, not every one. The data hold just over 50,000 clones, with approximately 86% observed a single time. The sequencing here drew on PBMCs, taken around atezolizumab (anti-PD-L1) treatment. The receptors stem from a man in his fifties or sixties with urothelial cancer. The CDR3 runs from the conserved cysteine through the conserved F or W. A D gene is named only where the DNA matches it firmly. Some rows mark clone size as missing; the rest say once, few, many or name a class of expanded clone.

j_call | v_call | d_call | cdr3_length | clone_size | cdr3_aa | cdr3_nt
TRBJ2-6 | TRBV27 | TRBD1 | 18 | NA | CASSLNRGSYSGANVLTF | TGTGCCAGCAGTCTTAACAGGGGGAGCTACTCTGGGGCCAACGTCCTGACTTTC
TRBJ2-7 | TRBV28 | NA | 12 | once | CASKERAYEQYF | TGTGCCAGCAAGGAGCGGGCCTACGAGCAGTACTTC
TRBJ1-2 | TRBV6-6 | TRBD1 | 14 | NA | CASSYSTGGHGYTF | TGTGCCAGCAGTTACTCGACAGGGGGCCATGGCTACACCTTC
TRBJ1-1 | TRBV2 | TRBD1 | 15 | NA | CASTGTGGFRTEAFF | TGTGCCAGCACCGGAACAGGGGGCTTCAGGACTGAAGCTTTCTTT
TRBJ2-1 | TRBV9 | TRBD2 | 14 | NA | CASSVSGTTNEQFF | TGTGCCAGCAGCGTCTCGGGGACTACCAATGAGCAGTTCTTC
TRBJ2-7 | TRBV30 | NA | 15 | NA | CAWSYGRLDPYEQYF | TGTGCCTGGAGTTACGGCCGACTCGACCCCTACGAGCAGTACTTC
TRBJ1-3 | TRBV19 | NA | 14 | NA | CASNRELSGNTIYF | TGTGCCAGTAACCGGGAACTCTCTGGAAACACCATATATTTT
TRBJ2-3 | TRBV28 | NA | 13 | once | CAFPVEGPDTQYF | TGTGCCTTCCCCGTGGAGGGACCAGATACGCAGTATTTT
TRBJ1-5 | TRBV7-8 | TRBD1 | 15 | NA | CASSQTGISNQPQHF | TGTGCCAGCAGCCAGACAGGGATTAGCAATCAGCCCCAGCATTTT
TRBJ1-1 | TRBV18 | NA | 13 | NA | CASSPGQGTEAFF | TGTGCCAGCTCACCAGGCCAGGGCACTGAAGCTTTCTTT
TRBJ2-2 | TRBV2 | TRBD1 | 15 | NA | CASTERTGAPGELFF | TGTGCCAGCACCGAAAGGACAGGGGCCCCCGGGGAGCTGTTTTTT
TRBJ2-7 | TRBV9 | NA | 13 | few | CASSKGQDYEQYF | TGTGCCAGCAGCAAAGGACAAGACTACGAGCAGTACTTC
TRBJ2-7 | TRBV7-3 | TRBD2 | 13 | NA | CASSRREGYEQYF | TGTGCCAGCAGCCGACGGGAGGGCTACGAGCAGTACTTC
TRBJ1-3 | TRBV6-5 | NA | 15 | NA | CASSLGVGGGNTIYF | TGTGCCAGCAGCCTCGGGGTTGGCGGGGGAAACACCATATATTTT
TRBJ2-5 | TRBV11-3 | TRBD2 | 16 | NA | CASSLGRLADQETQYF | TGTGCCAGCAGCTTAGGAAGGCTAGCGGACCAAGAGACCCAGTACTTC
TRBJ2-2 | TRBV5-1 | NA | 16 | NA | CASSPATAANTGELFF | TGCGCCAGCAGCCCTGCGACAGCCGCGAACACCGGGGAGCTGTTTTTT
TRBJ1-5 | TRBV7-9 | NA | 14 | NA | CASSTGNGNQPQHF | TGTGCCAGCAGCACAGGGAATGGGAATCAGCCCCAGCATTTT
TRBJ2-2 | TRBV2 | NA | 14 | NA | CASRATGSTGELFF | TGTGCCAGCCGGGCTACGGGGTCTACCGGGGAGCTGTTTTTT
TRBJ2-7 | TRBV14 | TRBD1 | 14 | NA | CASSPRDSSYEQYF | TGTGCCAGCAGCCCCCGGGACAGCTCCTACGAGCAGTACTTC
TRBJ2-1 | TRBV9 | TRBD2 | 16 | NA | CASSVGGVGGRTEQFF | TGTGCCAGCAGCGTGGGGGGGGTTGGCGGGAGAACTGAGCAGTTCTTC
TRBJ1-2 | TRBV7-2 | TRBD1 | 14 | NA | CASSLQGQGFGYTF | TGTGCCAGCAGCTTACAGGGACAGGGTTTTGGCTACACCTTC
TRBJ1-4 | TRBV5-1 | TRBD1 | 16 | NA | CASSPGQGADNEKLFF | TGCGCCAGCAGCCCGGGACAGGGGGCCGATAATGAAAAACTGTTTTTT
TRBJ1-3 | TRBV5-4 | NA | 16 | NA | CASSQGLYPSGNTIYF | TGTGCCAGCAGCCAGGGCCTATACCCCTCTGGAAACACCATATATTTT
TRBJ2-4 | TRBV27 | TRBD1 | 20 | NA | CASSPETGALKHSAKNIQYF | TGTGCCAGCAGTCCCGAGACAGGGGCCCTCAAGCACTCGGCCAAAAACATTCAGTACTTC
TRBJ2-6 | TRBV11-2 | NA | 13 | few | CASSPSGANVLTF | TGTGCCAGCAGCCCATCTGGGGCCAACGTCCTGACTTTC
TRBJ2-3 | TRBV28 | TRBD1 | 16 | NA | CASSVPGQGKADTQYF | TGTGCCAGCAGTGTTCCCGGACAGGGTAAAGCTGATACGCAGTATTTT
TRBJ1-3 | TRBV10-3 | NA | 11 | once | CAISESRHLDF | TGTGCCATCAGTGAGTCAAGACACTTGGATTTT
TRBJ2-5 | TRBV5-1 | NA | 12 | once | CASSLAGASQYF | TGCGCCAGCAGCTTGGCCGGAGCATCCCAGTACTTC
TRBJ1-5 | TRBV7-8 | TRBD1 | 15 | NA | CASSLAQGVGQPQHF | TGTGCCAGCAGCTTAGCGCAGGGGGTTGGTCAGCCCCAGCATTTT
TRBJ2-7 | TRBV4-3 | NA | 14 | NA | CASSRSRNTYEQYF | TGCGCCAGCAGCCGAAGCCGAAATACCTACGAGCAGTACTTC
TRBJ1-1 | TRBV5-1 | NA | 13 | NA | CASSLGGRGEAFF | TGCGCCAGCAGCTTGGGCGGGAGGGGGGAAGCTTTCTTT
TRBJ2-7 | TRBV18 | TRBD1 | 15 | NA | CASSPGQGGPYEQYF | TGTGCCAGCTCACCCGGACAGGGAGGACCCTACGAGCAGTACTTC
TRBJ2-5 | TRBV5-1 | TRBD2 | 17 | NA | CASSLAVRAGDQETQYF | TGCGCCAGCAGCTTGGCCGTGAGGGCGGGAGACCAAGAGACCCAGTACTTC
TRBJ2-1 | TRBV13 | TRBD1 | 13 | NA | CASSSTGYNEQFF | TGTGCCAGCAGCTCGACAGGGTACAATGAGCAGTTCTTC
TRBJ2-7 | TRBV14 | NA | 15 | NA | CASSQAWGRGYEQYF | TGTGCCAGCAGCCAAGCGTGGGGGCGAGGGTACGAGCAGTACTTC
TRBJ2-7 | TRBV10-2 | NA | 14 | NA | CASSDQAGPYEQYF | TGCGCCAGCAGTGATCAGGCAGGCCCTTACGAGCAGTACTTC
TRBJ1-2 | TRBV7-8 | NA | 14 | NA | CASSSDRTNYGYTF | TGTGCCAGCAGCTCAGACAGGACTAACTATGGCTACACCTTC
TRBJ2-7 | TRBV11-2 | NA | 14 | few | CASSSQGPRTLGYF | TGTGCCAGCAGCTCCCAGGGGCCGCGCACCCTAGGGTACTTC
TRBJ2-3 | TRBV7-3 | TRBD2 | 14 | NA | CASSSGLATDTQYF | TGTGCCAGCAGCTCCGGACTAGCCACAGATACGCAGTATTTT
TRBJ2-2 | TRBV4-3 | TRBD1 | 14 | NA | CASSQTGGTGELFF | TGCGCCAGCAGCCAAACAGGGGGCACCGGGGAGCTGTTTTTT
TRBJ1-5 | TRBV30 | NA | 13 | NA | CAWSHRDYQPQHF | TGTGCCTGGAGTCACAGAGATTATCAGCCCCAGCATTTT
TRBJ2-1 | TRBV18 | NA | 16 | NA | CASSSDRVHPQNEQFF | TGTGCCAGCTCATCCGACAGAGTCCATCCCCAGAATGAGCAGTTCTTC